What follows is one T cell receptor (beta chain) and its context. Sequenced by immunoSEQ multiplex PCR; TCRdb stores in-frame clones only, minus some. The table has over 650,000 clones, more than 70% seen once. Germline values: CDR1 SGHTA, CDR2 FQGNSA. This CDR3 has 16 amino acids. Trimming removed 3 bases from V and 7 bases from J; junction bases left unmatched: 15. The data are from a study of shared T cell receptors in the human thymus. The sample also formed part of further work on human thymus T cells. That study adds: Healthy Finnish infants undergoing corrective surgery for congenital heart defects provided the donor material. The thymus was resected at corrective cardiac surgery. Unrelated people showed highly overlapping thymic repertoires, related research reported.

This clonotype was obtained from a boy under two years old with a congenital heart defect. This rearrangement joins TRBV7-2 to TRBJ2-7; the match to TRBD2 covers 7 bases. The source material was thymocytes. CDR3 sequence (DNA): TGTGCCAGCAGCTTTTTACGGGAGGCCCCAAGGTGGGAGCAGTACTTC. The encoded protein is CASSFLREAPRWEQYF. Full variable domain (missing parts from reference TRBV7-2 and TRBJ2-7): GAGVSQSPSNKVTEKGKDVELRCDPISGHTALYWYRQSLGQGLEFLIYFQGNSAPDKSGLPSDRFSAERTGGSVSTLTIQRTQQEDSAVYLCASSFLREAPRWEQYFGPGTRLTVT.